This T cell receptor (beta chain) derives from a study of blood T cell repertoires in COVID-19 (dated by TCRdb to about 2020). With regard to the full study: Samples from collaborators originated in the United States, Italy and Spain and spanned both the acute and convalescent phases of COVID-19. The repertoires were made available in a free public database intended to serve as a resource for research on the immune response to SARS-CoV-2. A de-identified subject ID, COVID-19 status, age in years and sex were almost always included in the sample metadata. The samples were drawn from two sources: the first 160 participants of the ongoing ImmuneRACE study, and 950 to 1,500 subjects contributed by 6 global collaborators. Subjects who had been exposed to COVID-19, were actively infected with it, or had recovered from it provided the deeply sampled blood TCRbeta repertoires that made up the dataset. Where HLA class I and class II types were available, the types were taken from metadata supplied by the sample provider, not from assay-based typing. The material from the prospective study consisted of cDNA or gDNA derived from T cells, B-cell-depleted T cells, or PBMCs. Results and caveats for the whole study, not just this receptor: Clinical and demographic metadata were provided uncurated, with the amount varying by source and participant.

In regard to this clone: Its binding antigen is unknown. Base-call qualities are not available, and no considerably larger clone is one nucleotide away.

Deletion took 3 bases off V and 5 bases off J, with a span of 10 bases between the germline ends. The germline V gene (reference sequence) specifies LNHDA as CDR1 and SQIVND as CDR2. The CDR3 goes from the cysteine to the phenylalanine over 13 residues. Left in the record is the CDR3 DNA by itself, 39 bases read in frame from the first base. Whole blood was collected in K2EDTA tubes by collaborating institutions according to the institutions' own protocols. For TCRbeta analysis, collaborators shipped samples in one of three forms: frozen whole blood, isolated PBMCs, or DNA extracted from either of those sample types. TCRbeta CDR3 regions were amplified from genomic DNA by means of the immunoSEQ Assay, a bias-controlled multiplex PCR. In the paper's pipeline: The number of nucleated cells in each sample was estimated from the amplification of reference gene primers within the assay. To quantify the absolute abundance of each unique TCRbeta CDR3 rearrangement, sequence reads were collapsed and filtered. Productive Simpson clonality was computed per sample as the square root of Simpson's diversity index over productive rearrangements. The clones in this table, taken by TCRdb from immuneACCESS, are in-frame only. Not every clone is retained; where verified, under half of the shortfall comes from an unresolved V gene, and the cause of the rest is unknown. That table furnishes V, J and clone size, whereas the DNA furnished D and trimming. Present in this sample are 130,000 to 150,000 clones, approximately 84% of which were seen just once. Of the sample, approximately 6.5% is held by the ten largest clones.

The sample was peripheral blood. The clonotype comes from a human donor in a cohort sampled during active COVID-19. The chain employs TRBV19 and TRBJ2-5; the D gene cannot be named for sure. The DNA is as follows: TGTGCCAGTAGTATGAAAAACATGGAGACCCAGTACTTC. This translates into CASSMKNMETQYF.